One sample yielded the 2 T cell receptor beta chains listed below, sequenced in a study of Ad26.COV2.S vaccination and SARS-CoV-2 variants. Treatment indicated: approximately 18 received Ad26.COV2.S at low or high dose, single or two shots; five or six received placebo; per-sample allocation not given. Collection of the samples took place on day 63 after the first injection of vaccine or placebo. Measured with immunoSEQ multiplex PCR; TCRdb has only the in-frame clones, and not every one. The sample consists of about 350,000 clones, around 84% of them appearing once. The source was peripheral blood, collected in a trial of Ad26.COV2.S vaccine versus placebo. The source of these receptors is a person aged 18-60 years who received the Ad26.COV2.S COVID-19 vaccine or a placebo.

This chain joins TRBV9 and TRBJ2-3; D perhaps matches TRBD1 (6 bases). V lost 4 bases to trimming and J lost 0 bases, with 9 bases between them. CDR3 size: 14 residues. Germline loops: CDR1 SGDLS, CDR2 YYNGEE. This CDR3 is CASSLQGSTDTQYF. The CDR3 coding sequence is TGTGCCAGCAGCTTACAGGGTAGCACAGATACGCAGTATTTT.

This rearrangement joins TRBV6-5 to TRBJ2-5; D not certain. The ends were cut back, 6 bases at V and 7 bases at J, with 15 bases in the middle. The CDR3 has 13 residues. The germline V gene encodes CDR1 MNHEY and CDR2 SVGAGI. The CDR3 DNA is TGTGCCAGCAGCCGGAGAACAAAGGCGACCCAGTACTTC. It encodes CASSRRTKATQYF.